Sequencing of this T cell receptor beta chain was carried out in a study of post-analysis software for immune sequencing data. Turning to the study itself: Relapsing-remitting, secondary progressive and progressive-relapsing multiple sclerosis were all included among the disease courses.

CDR3 length: 15 residues. Germline CDR1 reads MNHEY; CDR2 reads SMNVEV (reference sequence). Study outcomes and limitations: Controls had lower frequencies than patients of five TRBV segments, which included TRBV5-6, TRBV5-1 and TRBV20-1. In multiple sclerosis, normalized Chao1 diversity was significantly below that of controls.

Notes on this clonotype: Its specificity is unknown.

TCR beta libraries were prepared from cDNA with unique molecular identifiers. There were about 1 to 10 million T cells, and about 500,000 cDNA molecules came from them. In TCRdb, the PCR reads were re-called with MiXCR into one record per CDR3 protein. The sample includes about 460,000 distinct CDR3 sequences, over 35% of them seen just once. This chain uses TRBV27 with TRBJ2-7; 12 bases agree with TRBD2. The end of the DNA fits TRBJ2-5 better, so the J call may be wrong. The sequence was obtained from a girl under 18 with multiple sclerosis. The sequencing input was blood. CDR3 in DNA: TGTGCCAGCGGATCATCGGGACTAGCGGGAGAGACCCAGTACTTC. The encoded protein is CASGSSGLAGETQYF.